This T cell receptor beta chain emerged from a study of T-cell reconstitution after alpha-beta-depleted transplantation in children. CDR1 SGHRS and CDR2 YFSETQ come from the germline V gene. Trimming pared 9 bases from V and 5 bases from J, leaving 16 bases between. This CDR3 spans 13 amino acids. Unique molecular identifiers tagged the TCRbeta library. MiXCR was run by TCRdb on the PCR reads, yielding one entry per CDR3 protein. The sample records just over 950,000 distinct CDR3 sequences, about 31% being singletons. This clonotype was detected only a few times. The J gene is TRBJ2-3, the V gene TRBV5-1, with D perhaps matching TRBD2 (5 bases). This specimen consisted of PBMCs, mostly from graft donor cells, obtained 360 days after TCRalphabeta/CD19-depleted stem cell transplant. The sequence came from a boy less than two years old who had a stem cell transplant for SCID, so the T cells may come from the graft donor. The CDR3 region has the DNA TGCGCCACCCGGGGAGAATCCCGAGATACGCAGTATTTT. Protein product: CATRGESRDTQYF. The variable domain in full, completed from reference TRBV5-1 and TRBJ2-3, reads KAGVTQTPRYLIKTRGQQVTLSCSPISGHRSVSWYQQTPGQGLQFLFEYFSETQRNKGNFPGRFSGRQFSNSRSEMNVSTLELGDSALYLCATRGESRDTQYFGPGTRLTVL.